Below, one T cell receptor beta chain is given with its context. The antigen remains undetermined. The data stem from a study of T cell responses to AZD1222 COVID-19 vaccine. TCRdb's copy holds only in-frame clones and misses some; the assay was immunoSEQ multiplex PCR. The sample has some 160,000 clones; about 92% are singletons. Trimming shortened V by 5 bases and J by 4 bases, and 3 bases separated the two germline ends. Germline V gene data show CDR1 as DFQATT and CDR2 as SNEGSKA (reference sequence). This CDR3 comprises 10 residues. Regarding the study as a whole: Reports indicate that nearly half of spike-specific TCRs are directed at unmutated variant regions. CD4 TCRs linked to vaccination spanned spike, dominating at 160-218 and 743-854.

The sequence derives from an adult in good health. The chain links TRBV20-1 to TRBJ2-4; D call uncertain. Sequences were derived from peripheral blood, sampled on day 0 of AZD1222 vaccination. CDR3 region: CSAGKNIQYF. The CDR3 DNA is TGCAGTGCTGGGAAAAACATTCAGTACTTC.